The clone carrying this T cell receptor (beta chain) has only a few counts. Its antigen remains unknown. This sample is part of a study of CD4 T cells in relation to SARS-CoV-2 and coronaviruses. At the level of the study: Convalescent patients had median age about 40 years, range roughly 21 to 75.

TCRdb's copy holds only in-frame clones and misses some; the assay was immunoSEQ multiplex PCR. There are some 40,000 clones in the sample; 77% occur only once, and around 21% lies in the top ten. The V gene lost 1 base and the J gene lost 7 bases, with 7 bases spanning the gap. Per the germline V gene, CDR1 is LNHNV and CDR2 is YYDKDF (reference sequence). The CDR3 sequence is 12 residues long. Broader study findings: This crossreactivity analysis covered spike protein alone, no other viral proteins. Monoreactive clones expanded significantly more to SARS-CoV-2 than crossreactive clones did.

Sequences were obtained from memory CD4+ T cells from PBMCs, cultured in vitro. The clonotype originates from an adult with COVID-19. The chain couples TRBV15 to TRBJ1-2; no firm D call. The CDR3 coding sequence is TGTGCCACCAGCAGAGTGGCGGGTGGCTACACCTTC. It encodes CATSRVAGGYTF.